The rows below give T cell receptor beta chains drawn from one sample of a study of cytomegalovirus exposure and HLA in healthy donors. Profiling relied on immunoSEQ multiplex PCR, and the TCRdb table lists in-frame clones only, not all of them. This listing includes more than 100,000 clones. Source material: PBMCs. These receptors originate from a man between 40 and 49 years old in good health and CMV-seronegative. The conserved cysteine and the conserved F or W are not part of the CDR3 here.

V,length,CDR3
TRBV5-1,16,ASSLVLRVSIGGGELF
TRBV5-4,15,ASSPSSGTSGRAGQF
TRBV10-3,12,AISEGHPTPEQY
TRBV5-6,13,ASSLKRAVDYGYT
TRBV5-1,14,ASSPEGRQGQETQY
TRBV5-1,13,ASSLGAGVNTEAF
TRBV30,13,AWRGETGGRETQY
TRBV4-1,13,ASSQSGLAAGELF
TRBV15,11,ATRTGARETQY
TRBV11-2,14,ASSPRGQTTNEKLF
TRBV18,13,ASSPEEGSRETQY
TRBV28,16,ASSIPTHGRGEIWAQY
TRBV29-1,12,SVATGLSTDTQY
TRBV7-9,12,ASSPTGGITEAF
TRBV7-2,13,ASSGLVLNTGELF
TRBV7-9,11,ASSSPGGRGAF